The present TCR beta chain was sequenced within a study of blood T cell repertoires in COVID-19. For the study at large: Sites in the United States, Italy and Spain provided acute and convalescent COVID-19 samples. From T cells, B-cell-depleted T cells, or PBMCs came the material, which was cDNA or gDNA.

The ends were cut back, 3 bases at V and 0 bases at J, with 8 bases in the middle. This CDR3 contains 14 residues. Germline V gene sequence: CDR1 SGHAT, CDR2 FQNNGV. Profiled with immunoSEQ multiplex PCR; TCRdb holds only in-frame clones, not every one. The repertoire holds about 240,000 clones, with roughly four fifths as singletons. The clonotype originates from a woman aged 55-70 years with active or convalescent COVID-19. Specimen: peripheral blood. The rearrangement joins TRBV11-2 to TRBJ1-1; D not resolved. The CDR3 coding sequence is TGTGCCAGCAGCTTTGCACAACTGAACACTGAAGCTTTCTTT. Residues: CASSFAQLNTEAFF.